The clone carrying this T cell receptor beta chain was observed a single time. No antigen is known for it. Profiled with immunoSEQ multiplex PCR; TCRdb holds only in-frame clones, not every one. The sample records roughly 70,000 clones, about nine tenths being singletons. The record originates from a study of OX40 agonist ivuxolimab in advanced cancers. Findings of the study overall: Low normalized T-cell clonal expansion also characterized some of the nonresponders. No antigen was identified for the clonally expanded peripheral T cells.

Germline V gene data show CDR1 as MNHEY and CDR2 as SVGAGI. J lost 6 bases, V lost 6 bases, and 7 bases had no gene match. The CDR3 contains 15 residues. The TCR sequence derives from an adult with an advanced solid tumor such as melanoma, head and neck, liver or kidney cancer. Sequenced here: CD4+ or CD8+ T cells sorted from blood, sampled in a trial of the OX40 agonist ivuxolimab. The chain has TRBV6-5 and TRBJ1-5, with 11 bases that match TRBD1. The CDR3 region has the DNA TGTGCCAGCAGAGCGTCGGGACAGGGGGGTCAGCCCCAGCATTTT. Translated, it gives CASRASGQGGQPQHF.